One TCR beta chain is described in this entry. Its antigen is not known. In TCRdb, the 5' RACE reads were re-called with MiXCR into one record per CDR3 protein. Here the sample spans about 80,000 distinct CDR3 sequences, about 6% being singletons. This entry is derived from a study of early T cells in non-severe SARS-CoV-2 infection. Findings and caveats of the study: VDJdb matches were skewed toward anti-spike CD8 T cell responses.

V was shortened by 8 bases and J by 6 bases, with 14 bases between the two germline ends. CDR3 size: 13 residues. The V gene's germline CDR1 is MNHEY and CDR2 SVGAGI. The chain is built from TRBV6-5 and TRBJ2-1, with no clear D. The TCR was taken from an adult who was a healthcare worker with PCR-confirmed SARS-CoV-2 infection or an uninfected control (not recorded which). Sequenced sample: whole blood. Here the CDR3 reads CASVRPGGNEQFF. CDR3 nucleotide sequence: TGTGCCAGCGTCAGGCCAGGTGGCAATGAGCAGTTCTTC.